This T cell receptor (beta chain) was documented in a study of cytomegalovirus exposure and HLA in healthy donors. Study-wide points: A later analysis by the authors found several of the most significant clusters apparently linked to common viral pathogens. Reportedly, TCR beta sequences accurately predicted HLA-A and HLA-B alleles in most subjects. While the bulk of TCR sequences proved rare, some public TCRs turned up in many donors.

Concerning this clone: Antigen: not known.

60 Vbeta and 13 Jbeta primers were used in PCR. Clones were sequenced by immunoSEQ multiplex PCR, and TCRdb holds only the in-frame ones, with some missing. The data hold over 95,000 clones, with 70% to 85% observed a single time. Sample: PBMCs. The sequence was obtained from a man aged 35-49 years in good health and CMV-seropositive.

For the CDR3, the DNA is TGTGCCAGCTCAGGTATATCGGCGGAAGGTGGGTACGAGCAGTACTTC. As protein: CASSGISAEGGYEQYF. The chain links TRBV18 to TRBJ2-7; D is uncertain. Deletions cut 5 bases from V and 4 bases from J, with 21 bases between. CDR3 size: 16 residues. CDR1 is KGHSH, CDR2 LQKENI, per germline. The whole variable domain, filled in from reference TRBV18 and TRBJ2-7, reads NAGVMQNPRHLVRRRGQEARLRCSPMKGHSHVYWYRQLPEEGLKFMVYLQKENIIDESGMPKERFSAEFPKEGPSILRIQQVVRGDSAAYFCASSGISAEGGYEQYFGPGTRLTVT.